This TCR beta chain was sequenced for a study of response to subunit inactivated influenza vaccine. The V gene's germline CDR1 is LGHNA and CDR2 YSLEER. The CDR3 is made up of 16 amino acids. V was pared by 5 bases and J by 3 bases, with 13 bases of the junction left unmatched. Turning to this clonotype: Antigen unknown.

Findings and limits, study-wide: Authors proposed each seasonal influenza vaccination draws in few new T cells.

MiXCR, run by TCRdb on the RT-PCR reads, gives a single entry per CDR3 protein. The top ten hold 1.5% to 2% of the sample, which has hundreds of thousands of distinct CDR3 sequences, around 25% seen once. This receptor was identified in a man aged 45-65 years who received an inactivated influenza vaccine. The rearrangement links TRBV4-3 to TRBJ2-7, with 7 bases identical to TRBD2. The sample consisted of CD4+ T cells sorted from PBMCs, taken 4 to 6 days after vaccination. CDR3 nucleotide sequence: TGCGCCAGCAGCGGGCGGTGGGGAGGGGACCTCTACGAGCAGTACTTC. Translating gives CASSGRWGGDLYEQYF.